This T cell receptor (beta chain) was sequenced during a study of regulatory T cells in long-lasting Graves disease. Across the study: In persistent Graves' disease, antithyroid drugs had been taken for over 5 years and TSH receptor antibodies stayed positive. General study points: Segments TRBV28, TRBJ1-2 and TRBJ2-5 showed preferential usage in persistent disease. It was possible that the small sample size reduced accuracy.

The time point is: persistent/refractory GD, antithyroid drugs over 5 years with positive TRAb. Extracted RNA from PBMCs served as the source of the TCR library. The TCR beta library used iRepertoire HTBI primers with Arm-PCR amplification of CDR3. TCRdb passed the multiplex PCR reads through MiXCR, listing each CDR3 protein once. The sample has over 650,000 distinct CDR3 sequences; around 30% are singletons. The CDR3 has 15 amino acids. V lost 6 bases and J lost 5; bases outside the gene matches: 9. The V gene's germline CDR1 is MNHGY and CDR2 SAAAGT. On this clonotype itself: Its matching antigen is unknown.

This receptor was taken from a female donor with Graves disease. The genes are TRBV6-8 and TRBJ1-5; 8 bases map to TRBD1. The sequences come from peripheral blood mononuclear cells (PBMCs), collected when the disease was refractory, from a patient treated with antithyroid drugs. The CDR3 reads CASRSRGLLDQPQHF. Written as DNA, the CDR3 is TGTGCCAGCAGATCCAGGGGGCTTTTGGATCAGCCCCAGCATTTT.